This passage covers 20 T cell receptor beta chains from one sample sequenced in a study of cytomegalovirus exposure and HLA in healthy donors. Primers: 60 Vbeta forward and 13 Jbeta reverse. Measured with immunoSEQ multiplex PCR; TCRdb has only the in-frame clones, and not every one. Its table records 90,000 to 100,000 clones. The sequenced material came from PBMCs. These receptors all come from a woman aged 25 to 39 in good health and CMV-seronegative.

The chain is built from TRBV5-1 and TRBJ2-1, with D unclear. The germline V gene has CDR1 SGHRS and CDR2 YFSETQ. With 0 bases removed from V and 11 bases from J, the gap between germline ends came to 12 bases. The CDR3 is 13 residues long. For the CDR3, the DNA is TGCGCCAGCAGCTTGGCCATTTGGCAGAAGCAGTTCTTC. Protein sequence: CASSLAIWQKQFF.

V usage is TRBV29-1 and J usage is TRBJ1-1, with 7 bases lining up with TRBD1. The CDR3 loop spans 11 amino acids. Germline CDR1 is SQVTM and CDR2 is ANQGSEA. Germline trimming cut 7 bases from V and 5 bases from J; bases unmatched to any gene: 4. The CDR3 region has the DNA TGCAGCGCAGACAGGGAGACTGAAGCTTTCTTT. Translated, it gives CSADRETEAFF.

The chain carries TRBV11-2 and TRBJ2-2, with 10 nucleotides matching TRBD2. This CDR3 comprises 16 residues. Per the germline V gene, CDR1 is SGHAT and CDR2 is FQNNGV. V was pared by 2 bases and J by 3 bases, with 3 bases of the junction left unmatched. DNA for the CDR3: TGTGCCAGCAGCTTACGAGCGGGAGGGTACACCGGGGAGCTGTTTTTT. Translation: CASSLRAGGYTGELFF.

This chain uses TRBV15 with TRBJ1-3; D unresolved. This CDR3 is built from 13 residues. V lost 5 bases and J 8 bases, leaving 13 bases between the germline ends. Germline-derived CDR1 and CDR2 are LNHNV and YYDKDF (reference sequence). The CDR3 protein is CATSLETTDTIYF. The CDR3 region has the DNA TGTGCCACCAGCCTGGAGACCACCGACACCATATATTTT. Based on the CDR3 plus reference TRBV15 and TRBJ1-3, the full variable domain is DAMVIQNPRYQVTQFGKPVTLSCSQTLNHNVMYWYQQKSSQAPKLLFHYYDKDFNNEADTPDNFQSRRPNTSFCFLDIRSPGLGDTAMYLCATSLETTDTIYFGEGSWLTVV.

The chain carries TRBV27 and TRBJ1-5, with TRBD1 matching 7 bases. Per germline, CDR1 MNHEY and CDR2 SMNVEV (reference sequence). The CDR3 has 14 amino acids. V lost 8 bases and J lost 3; bases outside the gene matches: 7. CDR3 sequence: CASQKGADNQPQHF. The CDR3 bases are TGTGCCAGCCAAAAGGGGGCGGACAATCAGCCCCAGCATTTT.

This rearrangement joins TRBV6-4 to TRBJ2-7; no definite D call. There are 11 residues in the CDR3. The germline gives CDR1 MRHNA, CDR2 SNTAGT. V gave up 8 bases and J gave up 2 bases, with 7 bases separating them. CDR3 coding DNA: TGTGCCAGCCGGTTGGCCTACGAGCAGTACTTC. Translating gives CASRLAYEQYF.

Here the CDR3 DNA reads TGTGCCAGCAGTGATCAGGCTGCCGAGTTCACTGAAGCTTTCTTT. It is translated as CASSDQAAEFTEAFF. This sequence joins TRBV6-1 and TRBJ1-1; D remains unclear. Trimming removed 3 bases at V and 4 bases at J, with 15 bases between. Per germline, CDR1 MNHNS and CDR2 SASEGT. The CDR3 spans 15 residues.

V is TRBV5-1 and J is TRBJ2-3, with a possible D match to TRBD1 (5 bases). The germline V gene encodes CDR1 SGHRS and CDR2 YFSETQ. The V gene lost 0 bases and the J gene lost 3 bases, with 14 bases spanning the gap. The CDR3 has 16 amino acids. CDR3 loop: CASSLDLGQQTDTQYF. CDR3 nucleotide sequence: TGCGCCAGCAGCTTGGACTTGGGGCAGCAGACAGATACGCAGTATTTT.

The chain carries TRBV30 and TRBJ1-5, with 7 positions matching TRBD1. There are 15 residues in the CDR3. V shed 3 bases and J 7 bases; nucleotides not matched to a gene: 12. Per the germline V gene, CDR1 is GTSNPN and CDR2 is SVGIG (reference sequence). The CDR3 protein is CAWREAGSGGQPQHF. The CDR3 nucleotides read TGTGCCTGGAGAGAGGCCGGGTCAGGGGGACAGCCCCAGCATTTT.

The J gene is TRBJ2-5, the V gene TRBV25-1; 7 nucleotides align to TRBD1. Losses at the gene ends were 4 bases for V and 5 bases for J; bases not matched to a gene: 10. Per the germline V gene, CDR1 is MGHDK and CDR2 is SYGVNS. The CDR3 runs to 15 residues. This CDR3 reads CASSAHRGHEETQYF. The CDR3 region has the DNA TGTGCCAGCAGTGCCCACAGGGGTCATGAGGAGACCCAGTACTTC.

This chain joins TRBV6-5 and TRBJ1-4; D is perhaps TRBD1 (5 bases). Trimming cost V 3 bases and J 0 bases, with 11 bases left between them. The germline CDR1 and CDR2 sequences are MNHEY and SVGAGI. The CDR3 extends over 16 amino acids. DNA for the CDR3: TGTGCCAGCAGTTATCGCGACAGTGCAACTAATGAAAAACTGTTTTTT. As protein: CASSYRDSATNEKLFF.

This chain links TRBV18 with TRBJ1-6; 8 bases line up with TRBD1. The CDR3 sequence is 16 residues long. J gave up 5 bases and V 2 bases, and 5 bases lay outside the gene matches. In germline, CDR1 is KGHSH, CDR2 LQKENI. CDR3 sequence: CASSPAGGGNNSPLHF. DNA of the CDR3: TGTGCCAGCTCACCAGCAGGGGGCGGGAATAATTCACCCCTCCACTTT.

The rearrangement links TRBV27 to TRBJ1-1; D not certain. The CDR3 runs to 15 residues. Trimming left V 7 bases short and J 0 bases short, with 15 bases between. The germline CDR1 and CDR2 sequences are MNHEY and SMNVEV (reference sequence). CDR3 region: CASMRFWRMNTEAFF. The DNA for the CDR3 is TGTGCCAGCATGCGATTTTGGCGGATGAACACTGAAGCTTTCTTT.

The chain combines TRBV28 with TRBJ1-5, with TRBD1 identical over 8 bases. This CDR3 is built from 13 residues. Germline CDR1 reads MDHEN; CDR2 reads SYDVKM. CDR3 bases: TGTTCTGGAGCCCGACAGGGGAGTCAGCCCCAGCATTTT. This sequence encodes CSGARQGSQPQHF.

The V gene is TRBV5-1, the J gene TRBJ1-1; no clear D gene. Germline-derived CDR1 and CDR2 are SGHRS and YFSETQ. CDR3 length: 13 amino acids. Trimming took 1 base from V and 0 from J, leaving 4 bases between them. The CDR3 DNA is TGCGCCAGCAGCTTGTATCTGAACACTGAAGCTTTCTTT. Translation gives CASSLYLNTEAFF.

The chain links TRBV21-1 to TRBJ1-1; TRBD1 was called by the table and not checked on the DNA. TRBV21-1 represents a pseudogene. There are 16 residues in the CDR3. This chain's CDR3 is CASSKAGRGRETEAFF. CDR3 coding DNA: TGTGCCAGCAGCAAAGCAGGAAGGGGCAGAGAAACTGAAGCTTTCTTT.

J is TRBJ1-6 and V is TRBV27; D gene unclear. CDR3 length equals 15 residues. Germline V gives CDR1 MNHEY, CDR2 SMNVEV (reference sequence). Trimming pared 7 bases from V and 5 bases from J, leaving 15 bases between. DNA of the CDR3: TGTGCCAGCAACCCGGGAGGGATGGATAATTCACCCCTCCACTTT. It is translated as CASNPGGMDNSPLHF.

The rearrangement uses TRBV9 and TRBJ1-5; 7 positions agree with TRBD1. J gave up 0 bases and V 0 bases, and 6 bases lay outside the gene matches. Germline V gene lookup returns CDR1 SGDLS and CDR2 YYNGEE. The CDR3 sequence is 17 residues long. For the CDR3, the DNA is TGTGCCAGCAGCGTAGGGGACAGCCCCTTTAGCAATCAGCCCCAGCATTTT. It specifies CASSVGDSPFSNQPQHF.

The chain couples TRBV6-1 to TRBJ2-7; weak D call: TRBD1 (5 bases). Trimming cost V 4 bases and J 5 bases, with 9 bases left between them. This CDR3 region has 12 residues. Per germline, CDR1 MNHNS and CDR2 SASEGT. The CDR3 is CASSGQGHEQYF. The CDR3 region has the DNA TGTGCCAGCAGTGGGCAGGGCCACGAGCAGTACTTC.

This chain links TRBV29-1 with TRBJ2-7; 9 bases map to TRBD2. Germline values: CDR1 SQVTM, CDR2 ANQGSEA. There are 14 residues in the CDR3. V trimming: 6 bases; J trimming: 2 bases; junction bases outside the gene matches: 8. This chain's CDR3 is CSVVLTSGPYEQYF. The CDR3 nucleotides are TGCAGCGTCGTACTTACTAGCGGGCCCTACGAGCAGTACTTC.